Each of the 12 T cell receptor beta chains below was sequenced from the same sample in a study of radiotherapy plus CTLA-4 blockade in lung cancer (dated by TCRdb to the late 2010s). The receptor library was made with the immunoSEQ multiplex PCR assay. TCRdb obtained this table from immuneACCESS and retained in-frame rearrangements with V and J assigned. These tables miss some clones; where compared with another copy, unresolved V genes account for less than half of the shortfall, and the remainder is unexplained. This sample comprises about 86,000 clones, less than 90% of them detected only once. Clones ranked in the top ten supply 0.82% of the sample. The source was peripheral blood, collected from a patient treated with radiotherapy plus ipilimumab. These receptors came from a human donor with non-small cell lung cancer who had stable disease on radiotherapy plus ipilimumab.

The chain combines TRBV27 with TRBJ2-1; 8 nucleotides line up with TRBD2. J lost 4 bases, V lost 2 bases, and 7 bases had no gene match. CDR1 is MNHEY and CDR2 is SMNVEV in the germline V gene (reference sequence). The CDR3 sequence is 16 residues long. The CDR3 DNA sequence: TGTGCCAGCAGTTTAGATACTAGCGGAGTATACAATGAGCAGTTCTTC. It encodes CASSLDTSGVYNEQFF.

This clone occurred a few times. The rearrangement joins TRBV7-3 to TRBJ2-1, with TRBD2 matching over 9 bases. The junction had 6 bases not matched to a gene; V was cut back by 5 bases and J by 4 bases. CDR3 size: 15 residues. CDR1 and CDR2 (germline): SGHTA, FQGTGA. The CDR3 nucleotides are TGTGCCAGCAGCCCGACTAGCGGCCTGTACAATGAGCAGTTCTTC. Amino acids: CASSPTSGLYNEQFF.

The chain couples TRBV15 to TRBJ2-1, with a possible D match to TRBD2 (6 bases). The CDR3 is 13 amino acids. CDR1 is LNHNV, CDR2 YYDKDF, per germline (reference sequence). Deletions cut 3 bases from V and 10 bases from J, with 13 bases between. CDR3 sequence: CATSSVVAGEQFF. CDR3 DNA: TGTGCCACCAGCAGCGTGGTCGCGGGGGAGCAGTTCTTC.

The V gene is TRBV10-2, the J gene TRBJ1-2; D is perhaps TRBD1 (6 bases). The ends were cut back, 7 bases at V and 6 bases at J, with 15 bases in the middle. The CDR3 is 13 amino acids. Germline CDR1 reads WSHSY; CDR2 reads SAAADI. As DNA, the CDR3 is TGCGCCAGCACTGTGGGGGGCGCTGATGGCTACACCTTC. Encoded protein: CASTVGGADGYTF.

The chain links TRBV5-4 to TRBJ1-2, with D perhaps TRBD1 (5 bases). The germline V gene has CDR1 SGHNT and CDR2 YYREEE (reference sequence). The CDR3 sequence is 16 residues long. Trimming removed 4 bases at V and 5 bases at J, with 21 bases between. The CDR3 DNA is TGTGCCAGCAGCCCCCCGGGGGGGGACGAACGGTATGGCTACACCTTC. Protein product: CASSPPGGDERYGYTF.

Here the CDR3 reads CASSVTYNSLEEKLFF. The CDR3 coding sequence is TGTGCCAGCAGTGTCACCTATAACAGCTTGGAGGAAAAACTGTTTTTT. V is TRBV6-1 and J is TRBJ1-4; D is uncertain. The CDR3 is 16 amino acids. Trimming stripped 4 bases from V and 8 bases from J, with 20 bases between. Germline CDR1 MNHNS, CDR2 SASEGT.

The chain combines TRBV4-1 with TRBJ1-1; D gene unclear. The germline V and J ends were trimmed by 1 base and 1 base, with 7 bases remaining between them. The germline CDR1 and CDR2 sequences are MGHRA and YSYEKL. The CDR3 length is 14 residues. In DNA form, the CDR3 reads TGCGCCAGCAGCCAAGGTTGGGCGAACACTGAAGCTTTCTTT. It codes for CASSQGWANTEAFF.

V and J are TRBV2 and TRBJ1-5, with D possibly being TRBD1 (5 bases). V was shortened by 6 bases and J by 4 bases, with 13 bases between the two germline ends. Germline V gene lookup returns CDR1 SNHLY and CDR2 FYNNEI. The CDR3 extends over 14 amino acids. This CDR3 is CASRKEGPNQPQHF. The CDR3 DNA reads TGTGCCAGCAGGAAGGAGGGGCCTAATCAGCCCCAGCATTTT.

V is TRBV6-1 and J is TRBJ1-6; D not resolved. V was trimmed by 8 bases and J by 10 bases, leaving 12 bases between them. CDR1 MNHNS and CDR2 SASEGT come from the germline V gene. CDR3 length: 12 amino acids. The CDR3 bases are TGTGCCAGCGGAGCCACTGGATCACCCCTCCACTTT. Its protein is CASGATGSPLHF.

The genes are TRBV5-1 and TRBJ1-4, with 7 bases lining up with TRBD1. CDR3 length: 16 residues. Germline lookup yields CDR1 SGHRS and CDR2 YFSETQ. V was clipped by 3 bases and J by 2 bases; unmatched bases: 7. CDR3 nucleotides: TGCGCCAGCAGCTCCTCAGGGGGAACGACTAATGAAAAACTGTTTTTT. Translated: CASSSSGGTTNEKLFF. Based on the CDR3 plus reference TRBV5-1 and TRBJ1-4, the full variable domain is KAGVTQTPRYLIKTRGQQVTLSCSPISGHRSVSWYQQTPGQGLQFLFEYFSETQRNKGNFPGRFSGRQFSNSRSEMNVSTLELGDSALYLCASSSSGGTTNEKLFFGSGTQLSVL.

The V call is TRBV11-2, the J call TRBJ2-1, with 9 bases aligning to TRBD1. The CDR3 runs to 16 residues. The germline V gene encodes CDR1 SGHAT and CDR2 FQNNGV. The trim removed 3 bases at V and 6 bases at J, leaving 9 bases unmatched. DNA of the CDR3: TGTGCCAGCAGCTTCCGTACAGGGGGCATTCCCAATGAGCAGTTCTTC. Protein product: CASSFRTGGIPNEQFF. The variable domain in full, completed from reference TRBV11-2 and TRBJ2-1, reads EAGVAQSPRYKIIEKRQSVAFWCNPISGHATLYWYQQILGQGPKLLIQFQNNGVVDDSQLPKDRFSAERLKGVDSTLKIQPAKLEDSAVYLCASSFRTGGIPNEQFFGPGTRLTVL.

The chain employs TRBV7-2 and TRBJ2-7; 7 nucleotides agree with TRBD2. This CDR3 has 16 amino acids. Trimming removed 2 bases from V and 0 bases from J; junction bases left unmatched: 7. CDR1 SGHTA and CDR2 FQGNSA come from the germline V gene. CDR3 coding DNA: TGTGCCAGCAGCTTACGCCCTCTAGCGGACTCCTACGAGCAGTACTTC. It translates to CASSLRPLADSYEQYF.